This entry lists 10 T cell receptor beta chains sequenced from one sample in a study of early T cells in non-severe SARS-CoV-2 infection. TCRdb itself ran the 5' RACE reads through MiXCR, one entry per CDR3 protein. The data show fewer than 35,000 distinct CDR3 sequences, approximately 5.3% seen once. The specimen was whole blood. The receptor source for this set is an adult who was a healthcare worker with PCR-confirmed SARS-CoV-2 infection or an uninfected control (not recorded which).

This clonotype was seen many times. The chain has TRBV5-1 and TRBJ2-3; TRBD1 might be the D (5 bases). From germline, CDR1 is SGHRS and CDR2 YFSETQ. The V end lost 5 bases, the J end lost 1 base, and 8 bases lay between the germline ends. The CDR3 runs 13 residues. CDR3 DNA sequence: TGCGCCAGCAGAAGGGGTGGCACAGATACGCAGTATTTT. This translates into CASRRGGTDTQYF.

This clonotype has a count of ten or more. The V and J genes are TRBV7-8 and TRBJ2-1; 9 bases fit TRBD2. The germline CDR1 and CDR2 sequences are SGHVS and FQNEAQ. V shed 3 bases, J shed 5 bases, and the junction held 5 bases outside the gene matches. There are 15 residues in the CDR3. The DNA of the CDR3 is TGTGCCAGCAGCTTGGGACTAGCTCCCGACAATGAGCAGTTCTTC. Translating it yields CASSLGLAPDNEQFF.

The table lists this clonotype with many counts. The chain has TRBV5-1 and TRBJ2-7; D is unresolved. From germline, CDR1 is SGHRS and CDR2 YFSETQ. V was clipped by 1 base and J by 5 bases, with 7 bases between them. The CDR3 runs to 12 residues. CDR3 DNA sequence: TGCGCCAGCAGCTTGTACGGTGACGAGCAGTACTTC. Its protein product is CASSLYGDEQYF.

This clonotype was seen repeatedly, ten times or more. The chain has TRBV29-1 and TRBJ2-5; a weak D match, TRBD2 (7 bases). The CDR3 is made up of 12 amino acids. Germline V gene data show CDR1 as SQVTM and CDR2 as ANQGSEA. V lost 6 bases, J lost 9 bases, and 17 bases lay in between. CDR3 sequence (DNA): TGCAGCGTCTCGGACGGAGGGGGGGCCCAGTACTTC. Amino acids: CSVSDGGGAQYF.

This clonotype is labeled as medium-sized. The chain couples TRBV4-1 to TRBJ1-6; D is perhaps TRBD1 (5 bases). V lost 1 base to trimming and J lost 6 bases, with 10 bases between them. The CDR3 loop spans 15 amino acids. Germline CDR1 is MGHRA and CDR2 is YSYEKL. The CDR3 DNA sequence: TGCGCCAGCAGCCAAGTCCCACAGGTTAATTCACCCCTCCACTTT. Its translation: CASSQVPQVNSPLHF.

This clonotype appeared many times. DNA of the CDR3: TGTGCCTGGAGTAGGCTAAACGTTGCGGAGCAGTTCTTC. Amino acid sequence: CAWSRLNVAEQFF. V and J are TRBV30 and TRBJ2-1; D ambiguous. V was clipped by 2 bases and J by 10 bases, with 15 bases between them. The CDR3 runs 13 residues. Germline V CDR1 and CDR2: GTSNPN, SVGIG (reference sequence).

This clonotype was observed a handful of times. The chain carries TRBV5-4 and TRBJ1-4; perhaps TRBD1 as D (5 bases). The ends were cut back, 3 bases at V and 8 bases at J, with 20 bases in the middle. Germline V lookup: CDR1 SGHNT, CDR2 YYREEE (reference sequence). This CDR3 is 16 amino acids long. The CDR3 region is CASSSPGQGRKEKLFF. In DNA, the CDR3 is TGTGCCAGCAGCTCCCCCGGCCAGGGAAGGAAGGAAAAACTGTTTTTT.

This clonotype was recorded at least ten times. CDR3 DNA sequence: TGTGCCAGCAGCCCCGGACAGGGGTTCAGCACAGATACGCAGTATTTT. This codes for CASSPGQGFSTDTQYF. The V call is TRBV7-3, the J call TRBJ2-3; 9 bases are a match to TRBD1. The V gene end was trimmed by 5 bases and the J gene end by 0 bases; junction bases not matched to a gene: 6. Per the germline V gene, CDR1 is SGHTA and CDR2 is FQGTGA. This CDR3 is 16 amino acids long.

This clonotype has ten or more counts. The DNA of the CDR3 is TGTGCCAAGAGGGACAGGGCTAGCACAGATACGCAGTATTTT. It yields the protein CAKRDRASTDTQYF. The J gene is TRBJ2-3, the V gene TRBV2, with 9 bases aligning to TRBD1. The CDR3 covers 14 residues. V gave up 10 bases and J gave up 0 bases; unmatched junction bases: 5. Looked up from germline, CDR1 is SNHLY and CDR2 is FYNNEI.

Ten or more counts support this clonotype. The chain carries TRBV7-9 and TRBJ1-1, with 8 nucleotides matching TRBD1. This CDR3 is built from 17 residues. After removal of 5 bases from V and 3 bases from J, the junction contained 14 bases not matched to a gene. Germline CDR1 reads SEHNR; CDR2 reads FQNEAQ (reference sequence). CDR3 residues: CASSPRYQGAGDTEAFF. The DNA of the CDR3 is TGTGCCAGCAGCCCGAGATACCAGGGGGCCGGGGACACTGAAGCTTTCTTT. The whole variable domain, filled in from reference TRBV7-9 and TRBJ1-1, reads DTGVSQNPRHKITKRGQNVTFRCDPISEHNRLYWYRQTLGQGPEFLTYFQNEAQLEKSRLLSDRFSAERPKGSFSTLEIQRTEQGDSAMYLCASSPRYQGAGDTEAFFGQGTRLTVV.